These 10 T cell receptor beta chains were all obtained from the same sample, sequenced in a study of blood T cells in healthy people across ages. The authors ran a second PCR of about 6 to 11 cycles using a sample-barcoded 5' primer and a J-beta primer mix. One entry per CDR3 protein, called by TCRdb with MiXCR from the 5' RACE reads. The data hold 540,000 or so distinct CDR3 sequences, with roughly 48% observed a single time. Sequenced material: blood. Receptors originate from an elderly man in good health.

V usage is TRBV25-1 and J usage is TRBJ2-5, with D hard to call. This CDR3 is built from 14 residues. Trimming left V 1 base short and J 4 bases short, with 10 bases between. Germline-derived CDR1 and CDR2 are MGHDK and SYGVNS. The CDR3 nucleotides read TGTGCCAGCAGTGAATCGGGTTCTCGAGAGACCCAGTACTTC. Its protein product is CASSESGSRETQYF.

In its sample, this clonotype was seen a few times. At one end the junction does not follow the germline gene, possibly because of a read error. V and J are TRBV5-4 and TRBJ2-4; 8 bases match TRBD1. The CDR3 is 16 residues long. The germline CDR1 and CDR2 sequences are SGHNT and YYREEE (reference sequence). CDR3 loop: CASSLLGQVNGYEQYF. The DNA of the CDR3 is TGTGCCAGCAGCTTGTTGGGACAGGTAAATGGCTACGAGCAGTATTTC.

Only a few counts were recorded for this clonotype. The gene calls are TRBV6-1 and TRBJ1-2, with D perhaps TRBD1 (5 bases). V gave up 7 bases and J gave up 6 bases, with 12 bases separating them. The CDR3 length is 12 residues. CDR1 is MNHNS and CDR2 is SASEGT in the germline V gene. The CDR3 sequence is CASTITGDGYTF. The DNA of the CDR3 is TGTGCCAGCACCATTACGGGGGATGGCTACACCTTC.

Points on this clonotype: A much larger clone differs by one base, so this may be a read error. The chain combines TRBV20-1 with TRBJ2-7; the D gene could be TRBD1 or TRBD2 (5 bases each). CDR1 and CDR2 from the germline V gene are DFQATT and SNEGSKA (reference sequence). CDR3 size: 13 residues. Trimming removed 4 bases from V and 3 bases from J, with 13 bases in between. The DNA for the CDR3 is TGCAGTGCTACGGGACCCTCCCACTACGAGCAGTACTTC. Protein product: CSATGPSHYEQYF.

The V call is TRBV7-3, the J call TRBJ1-1; 9 bases fit TRBD1. Germline CDR1 and CDR2: SGHTA and FQGTGA. V lost 5 bases to trimming and J lost 0 bases; unmatched junction nucleotides: 10. The CDR3 contains 17 residues. CDR3 nucleotides: TGTGCCAGCAGCCCCACTCGGACAGGGGAGATGAACACTGAAGCTTTCTTT. Amino acid sequence: CASSPTRTGEMNTEAFF.

This clonotype was seen only a few times. The CDR3 is CASSLDSGQRTQYF. For the CDR3, the DNA is TGCGCCAGCAGCTTGGATTCAGGCCAGCGGACCCAGTACTTC. The gene calls are TRBV5-1 and TRBJ2-7; no firm D call. The J call may be in error: the DNA end matches TRBJ2-5 better. CDR1 is SGHRS, CDR2 YFSETQ, per germline. This CDR3 has 14 residues.

The chain is built from TRBV4-1 and TRBJ2-1, with a possible D match to TRBD2 (6 bases). Germline CDR1 MGHRA, CDR2 YSYEKL. This CDR3 contains 13 residues. Trimming removed 0 bases from V and 9 bases from J, with 9 bases in between. CDR3 DNA sequence: TGCGCCAGCAGCCAAGAGGGGAGGTTTGAGCAGTTCTTC. Its translation is CASSQEGRFEQFF.

Turning to this clonotype: The junction differs from germline at one of its ends, possibly a read error. The chain employs TRBV2 and TRBJ1-6; D is possibly TRBD1 (6 bases). This CDR3 is 14 amino acids long. The germline V gene encodes CDR1 SNHLY and CDR2 FYNNEI. This CDR3 is CASREAGVRSPLHF. DNA of the CDR3: TGTGCCAGCAGGGAAGCAGGGGTCCGTTCACCCCTCCACTTT.

The rearrangement links TRBV4-2 to TRBJ2-1; D might be TRBD2 (5 bases). Germline-derived CDR1 and CDR2 are LGHNA and YNFKEQ. V lost 2 bases to trimming and J lost 8 bases, with 10 bases between them. This CDR3 comprises 13 residues. In nucleotides, the CDR3 is TGTGCCAGCAGCCAAACTATAGCGTATGAGCAGTTCTTC. This gives the protein CASSQTIAYEQFF.

The rearrangement links TRBV12-3 or TRBV12-4 to TRBJ2-1; 10 nucleotides line up with TRBD2. CDR3 length: 15 amino acids. The J segment lost 10 bases and the V segment lost 1 base, leaving 7 bases of the junction unmatched. The CDR3 loop is CASSLGLLAGAEQFF. CDR3 nucleotide sequence: TGTGCCAGCAGTTTAGGACTGCTAGCGGGAGCCGAGCAGTTCTTC.